Shown below are 27 T cell receptor beta chains from a single sample sequenced in a study of blood T cell repertoires in COVID-19. Some clones are missing from TCRdb's copy, which holds only in-frame ones; the method was immunoSEQ multiplex PCR. The sample lists tens of thousands of clones; around four fifths were seen once. The sample taken for sequencing was peripheral blood. These receptors all come from a woman aged 80 or older with acute or convalescent COVID-19.

This clone was picked up a small number of times. This chain connects TRBV7-3 to TRBJ2-1; 8 bases fit TRBD2. The germline V gene encodes CDR1 SGHTA and CDR2 FQGTGA. The CDR3 has 16 amino acids. V shed 1 base, J shed 6 bases, and the junction held 8 bases outside the gene matches. The CDR3 protein is CASSLNQRGRLNEQFF. CDR3 DNA sequence: TGTGCCAGCAGCTTAAACCAGCGGGGGCGACTCAATGAGCAGTTCTTC.

The chain uses TRBV5-1 and TRBJ1-5; D unclear. The CDR3 is 13 residues long. Germline V gives CDR1 SGHRS, CDR2 YFSETQ. V was trimmed by 0 bases and J by 7 bases, leaving 8 bases between them. The CDR3 DNA is TGCGCCAGCAGCTTGGGGCCGGGACAGCCCCAGCATTTT. Translated: CASSLGPGQPQHF.

The chain couples TRBV3-1 (or the pseudogene TRBV3-2) to TRBJ2-4; the match to TRBD2 covers 12 bases. CDR3 length: 17 amino acids. Trimming cost V 3 bases and J 6 bases; bases outside gene matches: 9. The germline CDR1 and CDR2 sequences are LGHDT and YNNKEL (reference sequence). CDR3 nucleotide sequence: TGTGCCAGCAGCCATTCGGCTAGCGGGGGGGCTGGAAACATTCAGTACTTC. It is translated as CASSHSASGGAGNIQYF.

The chain joins TRBV7-9 to TRBJ2-3; D may be TRBD2 (5 bases). This CDR3 spans 15 amino acids. Germline V lookup: CDR1 SEHNR, CDR2 FQNEAQ (reference sequence). With 5 bases removed from V and 0 bases from J, the gap between germline ends came to 12 bases. The CDR3 DNA reads as TGTGCCAGCAGCCCTGGGGAGCTCAGCACAGATACGCAGTATTTT. It is translated as CASSPGELSTDTQYF.

The chain joins TRBV10-3 to TRBJ2-7; 7 bases line up with TRBD1. CDR1 and CDR2 from the germline V gene are ENHRY and SYGVKD. J was trimmed by 7 bases and V by 8 bases; bases with no gene match: 11. The CDR3 extends over 13 amino acids. The CDR3 DNA follows: TGTGCCATCGGCAGACAGGGTTTATGGGAGCAGTACTTC. Amino acid sequence: CAIGRQGLWEQYF.

This chain links TRBV18 with TRBJ2-7; 7 bases align to TRBD1. This CDR3 region has 13 residues. V shed 4 bases and J 2 bases; nucleotides not matched to a gene: 2. Germline values: CDR1 KGHSH, CDR2 LQKENI. In DNA, the CDR3 is TGTGCCAGCTCACGGGGACAGCCCTACGAGCAGTACTTC. This codes for CASSRGQPYEQYF.

The CDR3 protein is CASSSGGRYGYTF. The CDR3 DNA is TGTGCCAGCAGTTCAGGGGGCCGCTATGGCTACACCTTC. The rearrangement joins TRBV6-5 to TRBJ1-2; 8 nucleotides match TRBD1. From germline, CDR1 is MNHEY and CDR2 SVGAGI. The CDR3 spans 13 residues. Germline trimming cut 4 bases from V and 4 bases from J; bases unmatched to any gene: 2.

The CDR3 bases are TGTGCCAGCAGCCTGAACCCCCAGGGAGGCACTGAAGCTTTCTTT. This codes for CASSLNPQGGTEAFF. V usage is TRBV3-1 (or the pseudogene TRBV3-2) and J usage is TRBJ1-1; D possibly corresponds to TRBD1 (5 bases). The CDR3 extends over 15 amino acids. Between the trimmed V and J ends, which lost 4 bases and 4 bases, there was a span of 16 bases. The germline CDR1 and CDR2 sequences are LGHDT and YNNKEL (reference sequence).

The chain has TRBV15 and TRBJ2-7; 9 positions agree with TRBD1. The CDR3 is 16 amino acids. Per the germline V gene, CDR1 is LNHNV and CDR2 is YYDKDF (reference sequence). V gave up 6 bases and J gave up 3 bases; unmatched junction bases: 12. CDR3: CATSSNTGTGYYEQYF. CDR3 sequence (DNA): TGTGCCACCAGTTCGAATACCGGGACAGGGTACTACGAGCAGTACTTC.

In its sample, this clone was seen once. The junction and the germline gene differ at one end; a read error may be behind it. V is TRBV7-7 and J is TRBJ2-5, with TRBD2 matching 9 bases. There are 15 residues in the CDR3. In germline, CDR1 is SSHAT, CDR2 FNYEAQ (reference sequence). The CDR3 here is CASSLGSGGQETQYF. CDR3 in DNA: TGTGCTAGCAGCCTTGGAAGCGGGGGGCAAGAGACCCAGTACTTC.

The rearrangement uses TRBV10-3 and TRBJ2-7; D uncertain. In germline, CDR1 is ENHRY, CDR2 SYGVKD. Trimming took off 3 bases at V and 0 bases at J, with 3 bases between the two ends. The CDR3 length is 12 residues. CDR3 amino acids: CAISDHSYEQYF. CDR3 in DNA: TGTGCCATCAGTGACCACTCCTACGAGCAGTACTTC.

This clone was recorded once. In DNA, the CDR3 is TGTGCCAGCATCTCAAGCGGGGCAGGGACTGAAGCTTTCTTT. Protein product: CASISSGAGTEAFF. The chain employs TRBV6-5 and TRBJ1-1; TRBD1 might be the D (5 bases). Trimming shortened V by 7 bases and J by 5 bases, and 17 bases separated the two germline ends. Germline V gives CDR1 MNHEY, CDR2 SVGAGI. The CDR3 spans 14 residues.

This clone appeared a single time. The gene calls are TRBV5-5 and TRBJ1-1; 8 nucleotides agree with TRBD1. V lost 6 bases, J lost 10 bases, and 11 bases stayed unmatched. The CDR3 covers 13 residues. The germline V gene encodes CDR1 SGHKS and CDR2 YYEKEE (reference sequence). The DNA of the CDR3 is TGTGCCAGCATCCCTACAGGGGGGGGATTAGCTTTCTTT. Its protein is CASIPTGGGLAFF.

This CDR3 reads CASSLDRGSYNEQFF. The CDR3 nucleotides are TGTGCCAGCAGCTTAGACAGGGGCTCCTACAATGAGCAGTTCTTC. J is TRBJ2-1 and V is TRBV7-2; 7 bases match TRBD1. Germline values: CDR1 SGHTA, CDR2 FQGNSA. V dropped 1 base and J dropped 0; count of bases not matched to a gene: 0. This CDR3 is built from 15 residues.

The V call is TRBV18, the J call TRBJ1-1; D possibly corresponds to TRBD1 (6 bases). Trimming took 3 bases from V and 6 from J, leaving 20 bases between them. There are 16 residues in the CDR3. Germline V gene lookup returns CDR1 KGHSH and CDR2 LQKENI. The CDR3 coding sequence is TGTGCCAGCTCACCTTACAGGGAATCGGTTACCGCTGAAGCTTTCTTT. This translates into CASSPYRESVTAEAFF. Together with reference TRBV18 and TRBJ1-1, the CDR3 gives the full variable domain: NAGVMQNPRHLVRRRGQEARLRCSPMKGHSHVYWYRQLPEEGLKFMVYLQKENIIDESGMPKERFSAEFPKEGPSILRIQQVVRGDSAAYFCASSPYRESVTAEAFFGQGTRLTVV.

This chain uses TRBV2 with TRBJ2-7, with 11 bases fitting TRBD2. V shed 5 bases and J 3 bases; nucleotides not matched to a gene: 6. Germline lookup yields CDR1 SNHLY and CDR2 FYNNEI. The CDR3 contains 15 residues. The chain's CDR3 is CASSLLLAGGYEQYF. CDR3 bases: TGTGCCAGCAGTCTACTTCTAGCGGGGGGCTACGAGCAGTACTTC.

The chain uses TRBV11-2 and TRBJ1-3; no clear D. CDR1 is SGHAT and CDR2 is FQNNGV in the germline V gene. Deletions cut 5 bases from V and 4 bases from J, with 12 bases between. CDR3 length: 14 residues. The CDR3 protein is CASSPGLGGNTIYF. In nucleotides, the CDR3 is TGTGCCAGCAGCCCAGGACTGGGGGGAAACACCATATATTTT.

This sequence joins TRBV6-5 and TRBJ1-1; 7 bases map to TRBD1. Per germline, CDR1 MNHEY and CDR2 SVGAGI. Trimming took 4 bases from V and 7 from J; bases not matched to a gene: 12. This CDR3 comprises 15 residues. The CDR3: CASSLDRSTGNEAFF. The DNA for the CDR3 is TGTGCCAGCAGTTTAGACCGCTCGACAGGGAATGAAGCTTTCTTT.

The chain employs TRBV5-1 and TRBJ1-1; D might be TRBD1 (6 bases). Trimming shortened V by 4 bases and J by 1 base, and 11 bases separated the two germline ends. CDR3 length: 14 residues. CDR1 and CDR2 from the germline V gene are SGHRS and YFSETQ. CDR3 bases: TGCGCCAGCAGCCCGGGACACCAGAACACTGAAGCTTTCTTT. Encoded protein: CASSPGHQNTEAFF.

This clone was detected only once. V is TRBV25-1 and J is TRBJ1-2; D might be TRBD1 (5 bases). Germline V gene lookup returns CDR1 MGHDK and CDR2 SYGVNS. V was clipped by 1 base and J by 5 bases, with 14 bases between them. The CDR3 runs to 15 residues. CDR3 DNA: TGTGCCAGCAGTGAATGGTACAGGCGTTGGTATGGCTACACCTTC. Amino acids: CASSEWYRRWYGYTF.

In this sample, this clone turned up once. The chain has TRBV4-1 and TRBJ2-3; D ambiguous. Germline CDR1 is MGHRA and CDR2 is YSYEKL. Trimming left V 0 bases short and J 2 bases short, with 12 bases between. The CDR3 runs 16 residues. CDR3 DNA: TGCGCCAGCAGCCAAGATTTGCAGGCCCTCACAGATACGCAGTATTTT. Translated: CASSQDLQALTDTQYF.

V and J are TRBV4-2 and TRBJ2-3, with TRBD2 matching over 10 bases. Unmatched junction bases numbered 5, after V lost 3 bases and J lost 2 bases. The CDR3 runs to 16 residues. CDR1 and CDR2 from the germline V gene are LGHNA and YNFKEQ. In DNA, the CDR3 is TGTGCCAGCAGCCAGGGCACTAGCGGGGACACAGATACGCAGTATTTT. This gives the protein CASSQGTSGDTDTQYF.

This clone was recorded a few times. This rearrangement joins TRBV12-5 to TRBJ2-4; tentative D call: TRBD2 (5 bases). V lost 5 bases to trimming and J lost 0 bases, with 14 bases between them. The CDR3 is 16 residues long. Germline-derived CDR1 and CDR2 are LGHNT and FRNRAP. The CDR3: CASGTSGYLAKNIQYF. The DNA of the CDR3 is TGTGCTAGTGGTACGTCGGGGTACTTAGCCAAAAACATTCAGTACTTC.

The chain has TRBV25-1 and TRBJ1-3, with no clear D. The V and J ends lost 3 bases and 4 bases respectively, with 10 bases between them. CDR1 and CDR2 from the germline V gene are MGHDK and SYGVNS. The CDR3 length is 14 residues. CDR3 coding DNA: TGTGCCAGCAGTGAGTGGAGAGCCGGAAACACCATATATTTT. It codes for CASSEWRAGNTIYF.

The gene calls are TRBV12-3 or TRBV12-4 and TRBJ1-2, with D unresolved. Trimming removed 7 bases at V and 3 bases at J, with 12 bases between. The CDR3 is 13 amino acids. CDR3 residues: CASKMWEDYGYTF. The CDR3 nucleotides are TGTGCCAGCAAGATGTGGGAGGACTATGGCTACACCTTC.

This chain links TRBV9 with TRBJ2-5, with 14 nucleotides matching TRBD2. V gave up 3 bases and J gave up 5 bases; unmatched junction bases: 12. Looked up from germline, CDR1 is SGDLS and CDR2 is YYNGEE. The CDR3 extends over 18 amino acids. For the CDR3, the DNA is TGTGCCAGCAGCGAAAGGACTAGCGGGGGGCCGAAGTTTGAGACCCAGTACTTC. This codes for CASSERTSGGPKFETQYF.

This chain connects TRBV7-8 to TRBJ2-5; 10 bases are shared with TRBD1. Looked up from germline, CDR1 is SGHVS and CDR2 is FQNEAQ. The ends lost 5 bases at V and 1 base at J; junction bases unmatched: 1. This CDR3 is 14 amino acids long. The CDR3 DNA reads as TGTGCCAGCAGCCGACAGGGGGCCCAAGAGACCCAGTACTTC. Translated, it gives CASSRQGAQETQYF.